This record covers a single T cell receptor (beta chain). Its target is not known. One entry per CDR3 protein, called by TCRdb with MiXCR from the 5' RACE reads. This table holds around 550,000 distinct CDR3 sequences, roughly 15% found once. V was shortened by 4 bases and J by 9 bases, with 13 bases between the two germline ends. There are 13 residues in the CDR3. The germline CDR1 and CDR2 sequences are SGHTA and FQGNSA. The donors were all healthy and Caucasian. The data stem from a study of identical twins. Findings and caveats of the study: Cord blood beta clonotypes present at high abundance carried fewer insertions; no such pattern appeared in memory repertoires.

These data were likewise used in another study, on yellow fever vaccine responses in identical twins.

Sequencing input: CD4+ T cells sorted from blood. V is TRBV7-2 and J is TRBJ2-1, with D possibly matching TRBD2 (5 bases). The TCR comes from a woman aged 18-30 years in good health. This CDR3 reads CASSSSQLFEQFF. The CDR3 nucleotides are TGTGCCAGCAGCTCTAGCCAGCTCTTTGAGCAGTTCTTC.